Shown below are 25 T cell receptor beta chains from a single sample sequenced in a study of cytomegalovirus exposure and HLA in healthy donors. The PCR employed 60 Vbeta primers together with 13 Jbeta primers. TCRdb's table, derived via immunoSEQ multiplex PCR, lists solely in-frame clones and lacks some. Found here are approximately 110,000 clones, approximately 70% of them singletons; the top ten hold 3.8%. Sample: PBMCs. The receptors here all came from a man aged 25 to 45 in good health and CMV-seropositive.

This clone has only a few counts. The chain couples TRBV6-1 to TRBJ1-3; no firm D call. This CDR3 region has 14 residues. The V end lost 5 bases, the J end lost 1 base, and 9 bases lay between the germline ends. Germline V gene lookup returns CDR1 MNHNS and CDR2 SASEGT. The DNA of the CDR3 is TGTGCCAGCAGTCGAGAGGCTTCTGGAAACACCATATATTTT. The encoded protein is CASSREASGNTIYF.

The rearrangement links TRBV4-2 to TRBJ1-2; possibly TRBD1 for D (5 bases). The CDR3 runs to 14 residues. Looked up from germline, CDR1 is LGHNA and CDR2 is YNFKEQ. The germline V and J ends were trimmed by 1 base and 5 bases, with 11 bases remaining between them. CDR3 in DNA: TGTGCCAGCAGCCAAGTGGGGGGGGAGTATGGCTACACCTTC. This gives the protein CASSQVGGEYGYTF.

This rearrangement joins TRBV9 to TRBJ2-1, with D possibly TRBD2 on 6 matching bases. Trimming shortened V by 7 bases and J by 2 bases, and 7 bases separated the two germline ends. Germline CDR1 and CDR2: SGDLS and YYNGEE. The CDR3 extends over 12 amino acids. The CDR3 sequence: CASGGAYNEQFF. CDR3 DNA sequence: TGTGCCAGCGGAGGGGCCTACAATGAGCAGTTCTTC.

A few counts support this clone. The chain combines TRBV7-2 with TRBJ2-1; 9 bases agree with TRBD2. After removal of 3 bases from V and 8 bases from J, the junction contained 8 bases not matched to a gene. This CDR3 has 15 residues. The germline CDR1 and CDR2 sequences are SGHTA and FQGNSA. CDR3 nucleotide sequence: TGTGCCAGCAGCTTTCTAGCGGGGCTTAGGGATGAGCAGTTCTTC. This translates into CASSFLAGLRDEQFF.

The V and J genes are TRBV18 and TRBJ1-1; no firm D call. The CDR3 covers 16 residues. V gave up 1 base and J gave up 2 bases, with 14 bases separating them. CDR1 KGHSH and CDR2 LQKENI come from the germline V gene. The CDR3 DNA sequence: TGTGCCAGCTCACCACAGGGCGGAGGGATAAACACTGAAGCTTTCTTT. Protein product: CASSPQGGGINTEAFF.

This clone has more than one count but fewer than ten. The V call is TRBV7-9, the J call TRBJ1-2; D unresolved. V was pared by 5 bases and J by 7 bases, with 8 bases between. The germline V gene has CDR1 SEHNR and CDR2 FQNEAQ (reference sequence). The CDR3 is 11 residues long. The CDR3 sequence is CASSNAVGYTF. For the CDR3, the DNA is TGTGCCAGCAGCAACGCAGTTGGCTACACCTTC.

The V call is TRBV19, the J call TRBJ1-2, with 8 bases that match TRBD1. Germline CDR1 LNHDA, CDR2 SQIVND (reference sequence). The V and J ends lost 1 base and 6 bases, in that order; junction bases with no gene match: 7. The CDR3 extends over 15 amino acids. CDR3 protein: CASSIGYRGGNGYTF. The DNA of the CDR3 is TGTGCCAGTAGTATAGGGTACAGGGGGGGGAATGGCTACACCTTC.

There are a few counts of this clone. This rearrangement joins TRBV2 to TRBJ2-5, with 8 bases that match TRBD2. J gave up 5 bases and V 8 bases, and 10 bases lay outside the gene matches. From germline, CDR1 is SNHLY and CDR2 FYNNEI. The CDR3 contains 14 residues. The CDR3 region has the DNA TGTGCCAGCGAGCCGGGAGGGGGGTCCGAGACCCAGTACTTC. It is translated as CASEPGGGSETQYF.

This chain joins TRBV5-1 and TRBJ2-5; maybe TRBD1 (5 bases). The ends were cut back, 2 bases at V and 4 bases at J, with 15 bases in the middle. Germline CDR1 reads SGHRS; CDR2 reads YFSETQ. The CDR3 runs to 15 residues. The CDR3 loop is CASSFQGPWGETQYF. The DNA for the CDR3 is TGCGCCAGCAGCTTCCAGGGCCCCTGGGGAGAGACCCAGTACTTC.

This chain joins TRBV4-1 and TRBJ2-7, with 16 positions matching TRBD2. Germline V gene sequence: CDR1 MGHRA, CDR2 YSYEKL. V gave up 1 base and J gave up 3 bases; unmatched junction bases: 3. This CDR3 contains 17 residues. This chain's CDR3 is CASSQGGLAGGDYEQYF. In DNA form, the CDR3 reads TGCGCCAGCAGCCAAGGGGGACTAGCGGGGGGGGACTACGAGCAGTACTTC.

V gene TRBV29-1 combines with J gene TRBJ1-1, with D perhaps TRBD1 (6 bases). This CDR3 region has 12 residues. Trimming shortened V by 7 bases and J by 7 bases, and 16 bases separated the two germline ends. The germline V gene has CDR1 SQVTM and CDR2 ANQGSEA. Here the CDR3 reads CSARTGTNEAFF. As DNA, the CDR3 is TGCAGCGCCCGAACAGGGACTAATGAAGCTTTCTTT.

The J gene is TRBJ2-3, the V gene TRBV6-5; 11 positions match TRBD2. The CDR3 has 15 residues. V lost 6 bases, J lost 3 bases, and 5 bases stayed unmatched. Germline V gene data show CDR1 as MNHEY and CDR2 as SVGAGI. The CDR3 reads CASREGLADTDTQYF. CDR3 in DNA: TGTGCCAGCAGGGAGGGACTAGCGGATACAGATACGCAGTATTTT.

The chain couples TRBV18 to TRBJ2-5; D is uncertain. The V and J ends lost 1 base and 4 bases respectively, with 4 bases between them. The CDR3 length is 12 residues. Germline V gene data show CDR1 as KGHSH and CDR2 as LQKENI. CDR3 protein: CASSPRRETQYF. The CDR3 DNA sequence: TGTGCCAGCTCACCACGGAGAGAGACCCAGTACTTC.

This chain connects TRBV7-8 to TRBJ1-4, with 7 positions matching TRBD1. The germline V gene has CDR1 SGHVS and CDR2 FQNEAQ. The CDR3 has 15 residues. V lost 6 bases and J lost 2; bases outside the gene matches: 6. The CDR3 spells CASRPDRVTNEKLFF. In DNA, the CDR3 is TGTGCCAGCAGACCCGACAGGGTTACTAATGAAAAACTGTTTTTT.

CDR3 DNA sequence: TGCGCCAGCAGAGATCCGGGTATTACAGATACGCAGTATTTT. It specifies CASRDPGITDTQYF. The chain recombines TRBV5-1 with TRBJ2-3; no clear D. With 5 bases removed from V and 3 bases from J, the gap between germline ends came to 13 bases. From germline, CDR1 is SGHRS and CDR2 YFSETQ. This CDR3 comprises 14 residues. The full variable domain, completed using reference TRBV5-1 and TRBJ2-3, is KAGVTQTPRYLIKTRGQQVTLSCSPISGHRSVSWYQQTPGQGLQFLFEYFSETQRNKGNFPGRFSGRQFSNSRSEMNVSTLELGDSALYLCASRDPGITDTQYFGPGTRLTVL.

The V call is TRBV10-3, the J call TRBJ2-1, with 9 nucleotides matching TRBD1. V was pared by 6 bases and J by 5 bases, with 5 bases of the junction left unmatched. The CDR3 is made up of 14 amino acids. Germline V gene lookup returns CDR1 ENHRY and CDR2 SYGVKD. CDR3 DNA sequence: TGTGCCATCAGCCAACAGGGGGCAAACAATGAGCAGTTCTTC. Translating gives CAISQQGANNEQFF.

The rearrangement uses TRBV10-3 and TRBJ2-3, with 8 bases fitting TRBD2. Trimming took 9 bases from V and 1 from J; bases not matched to a gene: 0. This CDR3 region has 12 residues. Per the germline V gene, CDR1 is ENHRY and CDR2 is SYGVKD. The DNA of the CDR3 is TGTGCCATAGCGGGGGGCACAGATACGCAGTATTTT. This gives the protein CAIAGGTDTQYF.

The J gene is TRBJ1-3, the V gene TRBV4-1; no firm D call. Per germline, CDR1 MGHRA and CDR2 YSYEKL. Trimming removed 1 base at V and 4 bases at J, with 11 bases between. The CDR3 is 15 residues long. The CDR3 is CASSQARFGGNTIYF. The CDR3 nucleotides read TGCGCCAGCAGCCAAGCCCGATTTGGCGGAAACACCATATATTTT.

This clone was counted between two and nine times. This chain joins TRBV5-4 and TRBJ1-1; D ambiguous. In germline, CDR1 is SGHNT, CDR2 YYREEE (reference sequence). The V end was cut by 0 bases, the J end by 5 bases, with 14 bases between. The CDR3 contains 15 residues. CDR3 sequence: CASSLAGFRRTEAFF. DNA for the CDR3: TGTGCCAGCAGCTTGGCCGGGTTTCGTCGGACTGAAGCTTTCTTT.

V gene TRBV13 combines with J gene TRBJ2-2; the D gene is possibly TRBD1 (7 bases). This CDR3 is built from 16 residues. The V end was cut by 6 bases, the J end by 5 bases, with 19 bases between. Germline V gene data show CDR1 as PRHDT and CDR2 as FYEKMQ (reference sequence). The CDR3, as DNA: TGTGCCAGCAGACAACAGGGGATGGGAGGAACCGGGGAGCTGTTTTTT. Translation: CASRQQGMGGTGELFF.

The chain carries TRBV2 and TRBJ2-4, with TRBD2 matching over 10 bases. The germline gives CDR1 SNHLY, CDR2 FYNNEI. This CDR3 has 19 amino acids. With V trimmed by 6 bases and J by 0 bases, 14 bases remained unmatched. The CDR3 region has the DNA TGTGCCAGCAGGGGATCCATAGCGGGGGGCCCCTTAGCCAAAAACATTCAGTACTTC. Translated, it gives CASRGSIAGGPLAKNIQYF.

The chain combines TRBV5-1 with TRBJ2-2, with 8 bases identical to TRBD1. Losses at the gene ends were 4 bases for V and 1 base for J; bases not matched to a gene: 6. This CDR3 contains 16 residues. Germline V gene sequence: CDR1 SGHRS, CDR2 YFSETQ. CDR3 sequence: CASSIQGARNTGELFF. In nucleotides, the CDR3 is TGCGCCAGCAGCATCCAGGGGGCGCGGAACACCGGGGAGCTGTTTTTT.

The sample holds one count of this clone. The genes are TRBV4-1 and TRBJ2-1; D possibly corresponds to TRBD1 (5 bases). This CDR3 is built from 15 residues. The germline V gene has CDR1 MGHRA and CDR2 YSYEKL. With 0 bases removed from V and 7 bases from J, the gap between germline ends came to 13 bases. The CDR3: CASSQEGKGYNEQFF. The CDR3, as DNA: TGCGCCAGCAGCCAAGAGGGGAAGGGGTATAATGAGCAGTTCTTC.

This clone was picked up a small number of times. The genes are TRBV11-2 and TRBJ2-2, with D possibly matching TRBD1 (5 bases). V was pared by 0 bases and J by 2 bases, with 13 bases between. There are 17 residues in the CDR3. Looked up from germline, CDR1 is SGHAT and CDR2 is FQNNGV. The chain's CDR3 is CASSLDGAGANTGELFF. CDR3 sequence (DNA): TGTGCCAGCAGCTTAGATGGGGCAGGAGCTAACACCGGGGAGCTGTTTTTT.

This rearrangement joins TRBV10-3 to TRBJ1-1, with D possibly TRBD1 on 6 matching bases. Germline CDR1 is ENHRY and CDR2 is SYGVKD. There are 14 residues in the CDR3. Between the trimmed V and J ends, which lost 6 bases and 4 bases, there was a span of 15 bases. The DNA of the CDR3 is TGTGCCATCAGGGCAACCGGGACAAGCACTGAAGCTTTCTTT. This translates into CAIRATGTSTEAFF.